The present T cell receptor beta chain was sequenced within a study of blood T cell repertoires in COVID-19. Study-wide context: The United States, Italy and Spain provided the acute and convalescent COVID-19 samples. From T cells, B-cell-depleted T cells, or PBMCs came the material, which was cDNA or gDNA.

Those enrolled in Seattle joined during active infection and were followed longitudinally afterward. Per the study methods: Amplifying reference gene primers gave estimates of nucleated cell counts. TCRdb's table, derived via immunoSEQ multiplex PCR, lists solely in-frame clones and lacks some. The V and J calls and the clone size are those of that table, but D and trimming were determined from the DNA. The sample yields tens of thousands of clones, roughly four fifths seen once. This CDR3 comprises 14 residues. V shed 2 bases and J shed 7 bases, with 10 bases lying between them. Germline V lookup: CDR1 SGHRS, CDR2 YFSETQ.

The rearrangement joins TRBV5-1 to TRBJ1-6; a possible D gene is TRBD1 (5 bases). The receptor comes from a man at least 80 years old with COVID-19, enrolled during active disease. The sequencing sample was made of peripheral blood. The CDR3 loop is CASSFGAPNSPLHF. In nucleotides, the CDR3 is TGCGCCAGCAGCTTTGGGGCACCGAATTCACCCCTCCACTTT.